This paragraph covers one TCR beta chain sequence. Its cognate antigen is unknown. The data stem from a study of breast tumors, draining lymph nodes, adjacent tissues. Study outcomes and limitations: Tumor and nontumor repertoires were significantly more similar in luminal-like than in basal-like breast cancer.

The V gene's germline CDR1 is SGHRS and CDR2 YFSETQ. This CDR3 region has 15 residues. Trimming removed 1 base at V and 4 bases at J, with 9 bases between. TCRdb recomputed calls from the multiplex PCR reads with MiXCR, one row per CDR3 protein. The profile shows approximately 250,000 distinct CDR3 sequences, less than 40% of them singletons. Axillary draining lymph nodes of breast cancer patients supplied the node samples. The sequenced sample consisted of axillary lymph node tissue. The sequence was collected from a female donor with breast cancer. Some clones in this sample may be carry-over from other donors' samples. The gene calls are TRBV5-1 and TRBJ2-6; D unresolved. DNA for the CDR3: TGCGCCAGCAGCTTGAGACGTAGGGGGGCCAACGTCCTGACTTTC. The encoded protein is CASSLRRRGANVLTF.